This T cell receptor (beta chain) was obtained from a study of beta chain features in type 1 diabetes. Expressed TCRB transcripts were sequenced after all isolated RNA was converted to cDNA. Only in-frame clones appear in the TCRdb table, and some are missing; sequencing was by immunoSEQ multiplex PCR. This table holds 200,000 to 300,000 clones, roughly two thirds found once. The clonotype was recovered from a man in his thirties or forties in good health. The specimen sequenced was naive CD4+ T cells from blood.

CDR3 DNA sequence: TGTGCCAGCAGCTTGCGGCAGGGATCCTACGAGCAGTACTTC. It specifies CASSLRQGSYEQYF. The V and J genes are TRBV5-6 and TRBJ2-7; D is perhaps TRBD1 (5 bases). Per the germline V gene, CDR1 is SGHDT and CDR2 is YYEEEE. This CDR3 is built from 14 residues. Trimming removed 1 base from V and 1 base from J, with 9 bases in between.